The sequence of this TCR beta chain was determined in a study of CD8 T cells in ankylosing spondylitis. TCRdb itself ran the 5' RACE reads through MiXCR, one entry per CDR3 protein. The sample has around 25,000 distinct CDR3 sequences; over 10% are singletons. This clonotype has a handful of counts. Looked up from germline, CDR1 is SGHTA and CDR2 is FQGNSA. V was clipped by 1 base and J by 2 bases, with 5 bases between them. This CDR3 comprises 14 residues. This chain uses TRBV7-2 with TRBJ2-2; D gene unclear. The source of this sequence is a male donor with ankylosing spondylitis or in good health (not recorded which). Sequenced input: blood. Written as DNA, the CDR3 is TGTGCCAGCAGCTTAGTTATAAACACCGGGGAGCTGTTTTTT. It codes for CASSLVINTGELFF.